The T cell receptor beta chain described here comes from a study of blood T cell repertoires in COVID-19. Turning to the study itself: Samples representing acute and convalescent COVID-19 were sourced from the United States, Italy and Spain. In each case, the material was cDNA or gDNA derived from T cells, B-cell-depleted T cells, or PBMCs.

There are 15 residues in the CDR3. V was shortened by 4 bases and J by 0 bases, with 11 bases between the two germline ends. Looked up from germline, CDR1 is SGHRS and CDR2 is YFSETQ. Original processing notes: Cell counts per sample came from amplifying reference gene primers. Some clones are missing from TCRdb's copy, which holds only in-frame ones; the method was immunoSEQ multiplex PCR. Clone size and V and J calls were adopted from that table, with D and trimming inferred from the DNA. The data show some 280,000 clones, with roughly 90% seen just once and 9.5% to 15% held by the top ten. The rearrangement links TRBV5-1 to TRBJ1-3; D is uncertain. The sequencing sample was made of peripheral blood. The sequence derives from a woman in her sixties or seventies with acute or convalescent COVID-19. The CDR3 nucleotides read TGCGCCAGCAGCCCTGAGGCCTACTCTGGAAACACCATATATTTT. It codes for CASSPEAYSGNTIYF.